This T cell receptor (beta chain) stems from a study of T-cell memory formation after mild COVID-19. This CDR3 spans 15 amino acids. Germline loops: CDR1 LGHNA, CDR2 YSLEER. V dropped 5 bases and J dropped 4; count of bases not matched to a gene: 7. The table lists this clonotype with a few counts. TCRdb fed the 5' RACE reads into MiXCR, producing one record per CDR3 protein. The sample includes 50,000 to 60,000 distinct CDR3 sequences, 28% of them seen just once. The TCR comes from a man aged 18 to 29 who had mild COVID-19 (a few samples of this study predate the infection). Cell type and time point are not known. V is TRBV4-3 and J is TRBJ2-7; 11 bases line up with TRBD1. Material: PBMCs or a T cell subset sorted from them (not recorded which). The CDR3 here is CASSTGQGAKYEQYF. In DNA form, the CDR3 reads TGCGCCAGCAGCACAGGACAGGGGGCGAAGTACGAGCAGTACTTC.